This TCR beta chain originates from a study of cytomegalovirus exposure and HLA in healthy donors. Study-wide points: For presence/absence analyses, sequencing depth was assumed to be roughly uniform across donors.

Points on this clone: Antigen unknown.

The study sampled nominally healthy donors, though unrecorded immune exposures were likely. V lost 2 bases and J 5 bases, leaving 18 bases between the germline ends. This CDR3 region has 16 residues. The germline CDR1 and CDR2 sequences are SGHDN and FVKESK. PCR involved 60 Vbeta and 13 Jbeta primers. Method: immunoSEQ multiplex PCR; TCRdb's copy keeps in-frame clones and lacks some. The sample includes about 190,000 clones, approximately 78% of them seen just once. Sequencing was performed on PBMCs. This sequence joins TRBV14 and TRBJ2-5; weak D call: TRBD2 (6 bases). The receptor comes from a woman between 18 and 29 years old in good health and CMV-seronegative. The CDR3 DNA follows: TGTGCCAGCAGCCAATGGAACCGGGACCGGGGGGAGACCCAGTACTTC. Amino acid sequence: CASSQWNRDRGETQYF. The whole variable domain, remainder taken from reference TRBV14 and TRBJ2-5, is EAGVTQFPSHSVIEKGQTVTLRCDPISGHDNLYWYRRVMGKEIKFLLHFVKESKQDESGMPNNRFLAERTGGTYSTLKVQPAELEDSGVYFCASSQWNRDRGETQYFGPGTRLLVL.